Each of the 20 T cell receptor beta chains below was sequenced from the same sample in a study of blood T cell repertoires in COVID-19. The protocol was immunoSEQ multiplex PCR, while the TCRdb copy is restricted to in-frame clones and leaves out a portion. Among hundreds of thousands of clones listed, around four fifths were seen once. Sample: peripheral blood. These receptors all stem from a man in his thirties or forties with active or convalescent COVID-19.

This chain connects TRBV19 to TRBJ2-7, with D perhaps TRBD2 (6 bases). CDR3 length equals 15 residues. Trimming cost V 4 bases and J 1 base, with 14 bases left between them. Germline loops: CDR1 LNHDA, CDR2 SQIVND (reference sequence). CDR3 protein: CASSKRTGGSYEQYF. CDR3 nucleotide sequence: TGTGCCAGTAGTAAACGGACCGGGGGATCCTACGAGCAGTACTTC.

The V and J genes are TRBV18 and TRBJ1-1; the D gene is possibly TRBD1 (6 bases). The CDR3 extends over 14 amino acids. Germline V lookup: CDR1 KGHSH, CDR2 LQKENI. The V gene lost 5 bases and the J gene lost 0 bases, with 10 bases spanning the gap. CDR3 nucleotides: TGTGCCAGCTCAGCAGACAGGATGAACACTGAAGCTTTCTTT. Translated, it gives CASSADRMNTEAFF.

This chain links TRBV2 with TRBJ1-3, with 9 bases identical to TRBD1. Per germline, CDR1 SNHLY and CDR2 FYNNEI. V trimming: 6 bases; J trimming: 1 base; junction bases outside the gene matches: 10. The CDR3 length is 17 residues. The CDR3 region is CASRLRDRANSGNTIYF. For the CDR3, the DNA is TGTGCCAGCAGACTCCGGGACAGGGCCAATTCTGGAAACACCATATATTTT.

The chain is built from TRBV19 and TRBJ2-2; TRBD2 matches at 12 bases. CDR1 and CDR2 from the germline V gene are LNHDA and SQIVND (reference sequence). Losses at the gene ends were 5 bases for V and 12 bases for J; bases not matched to a gene: 13. The length of the CDR3 is 16 residues. In DNA form, the CDR3 reads TGTGCCAGTAGTGGGGAACTAGCGGGAGGCGGTCAAAAGCTGTTTTTT. It encodes CASSGELAGGGQKLFF.

This clone was picked up one time. The V call is TRBV9, the J call TRBJ2-2; 11 bases agree with TRBD2. The V gene end was trimmed by 2 bases and the J gene end by 4 bases; junction bases not matched to a gene: 10. Per the germline V gene, CDR1 is SGDLS and CDR2 is YYNGEE. The CDR3 has 18 amino acids. The CDR3 DNA follows: TGTGCCAGCAGCGTCTCCGGACTAGCGGGTCTTCTCACCGGGGAGCTGTTTTTT. Translation gives CASSVSGLAGLLTGELFF. The complete variable domain, with remaining parts taken from reference TRBV9 and TRBJ2-2, reads DSGVTQTPKHLITATGQRVTLRCSPRSGDLSVYWYQQSLDQGLQFLIQYYNGEERAKGNILERFSAQQFPDLHSELNLSSLELGDSALYFCASSVSGLAGLLTGELFFGEGSRLTVL.

This clone was recorded a few times. V is TRBV11-2 and J is TRBJ2-3; TRBD2 matches at 7 bases. The CDR3 is 14 residues long. Per the germline V gene, CDR1 is SGHAT and CDR2 is FQNNGV. V was pared by 3 bases and J by 5 bases, with 5 bases of the junction left unmatched. The DNA of the CDR3 is TGTGCCAGCAGCTTGCAACTAGCGTTAGATACGCAGTATTTT. Translated, it gives CASSLQLALDTQYF.

The chain recombines TRBV7-2 with TRBJ2-3, with TRBD2 matching 8 bases. CDR1 is SGHTA and CDR2 is FQGNSA in the germline V gene. V lost 5 bases to trimming and J lost 4 bases; unmatched junction nucleotides: 8. The CDR3 extends over 15 amino acids. The CDR3, as DNA: TGTGCCAGCAGCACGGGACTAGTCTTCTCAGATACGCAGTATTTT. The encoded protein is CASSTGLVFSDTQYF.

The V call is TRBV3-1 (or the pseudogene TRBV3-2), the J call TRBJ1-1; perhaps TRBD1 as D (5 bases). Germline values: CDR1 LGHDT, CDR2 YNNKEL (reference sequence). Trimming pared 0 bases from V and 4 bases from J, leaving 15 bases between. The CDR3 sequence is 16 residues long. CDR3 in amino acids: CASSQDLAGGTTEAFF. CDR3 nucleotides: TGTGCCAGCAGCCAAGATCTGGCGGGGGGGACCACTGAAGCTTTCTTT.

V gene TRBV27 combines with J gene TRBJ2-1; a weak D match, TRBD1 (6 bases). The CDR3 sequence is 13 residues long. The germline V and J ends were trimmed by 7 bases and 8 bases, with 15 bases remaining between them. The germline V gene encodes CDR1 MNHEY and CDR2 SMNVEV (reference sequence). The CDR3, as DNA: TGTGCCAGCAAAGAACAGGGTTTCGATGAGCAGTTCTTC. This sequence encodes CASKEQGFDEQFF.

The rearrangement uses TRBV6-4 and TRBJ1-2; TRBD1 matches at 10 bases. The CDR3 is 19 amino acids. CDR1 is MRHNA, CDR2 SNTAGT, per germline. J gave up 8 bases and V 2 bases, and 20 bases lay outside the gene matches. The CDR3 loop is CASSDKDFMTGGAIGGYTF. CDR3 nucleotide sequence: TGTGCCAGCAGTGACAAGGATTTTATGACAGGGGGCGCAATAGGGGGCTACACCTTC.

The chain links TRBV28 to TRBJ2-7, with 14 bases fitting TRBD2. The CDR3 has 14 residues. V dropped 8 bases and J dropped 0; count of bases not matched to a gene: 0. CDR1 MDHEN and CDR2 SYDVKM come from the germline V gene. In DNA form, the CDR3 reads TGTGCCAGCGGGACTAGCGGGAGCTCCTACGAGCAGTACTTC. This codes for CASGTSGSSYEQYF.

This chain connects TRBV9 to TRBJ1-1; D is possibly TRBD1 (5 bases). The CDR3 sequence is 16 residues long. The ends were cut back, 3 bases at V and 5 bases at J, with 20 bases in the middle. Germline V gene data show CDR1 as SGDLS and CDR2 as YYNGEE. As DNA, the CDR3 is TGTGCCAGCAGCGGTGGGCAGGGAGGTTTGTGGACTGAAGCTTTCTTT. Translated, it gives CASSGGQGGLWTEAFF. Full variable domain (outside the CDR3, taken from reference TRBV9 and TRBJ1-1): DSGVTQTPKHLITATGQRVTLRCSPRSGDLSVYWYQQSLDQGLQFLIQYYNGEERAKGNILERFSAQQFPDLHSELNLSSLELGDSALYFCASSGGQGGLWTEAFFGQGTRLTVV.

This rearrangement joins TRBV5-4 to TRBJ2-1; TRBD2 might be the D (6 bases). In germline, CDR1 is SGHNT, CDR2 YYREEE (reference sequence). This CDR3 region has 15 residues. V lost 4 bases and J 9 bases, leaving 20 bases between the germline ends. CDR3 DNA sequence: TGTGCCAGCAGCGCCTCAGCCACCTTGGGGGGTGAGCAGTTCTTC. Its protein product is CASSASATLGGEQFF.

J is TRBJ1-2 and V is TRBV2; D uncertain. Germline V gene lookup returns CDR1 SNHLY and CDR2 FYNNEI. V was cut by 1 base and J by 2 bases, with 11 bases left in between. CDR3 length equals 15 residues. The CDR3 loop reads CASSEGWTGNYGYTF. The CDR3 DNA sequence: TGTGCCAGCAGTGAAGGCTGGACGGGGAACTATGGCTACACCTTC.

The chain uses TRBV28 and TRBJ1-6; 9 nucleotides match TRBD1. This CDR3 has 14 amino acids. Germline V gene data show CDR1 as MDHEN and CDR2 as SYDVKM. The V segment lost 6 bases and the J segment 12 bases; nucleotides outside the gene matches: 9. CDR3 amino acids: CASRPRDRVRPLHF. The CDR3 nucleotides are TGTGCCAGCAGACCCCGGGACAGGGTAAGACCCCTCCACTTT.

The V gene is TRBV2, the J gene TRBJ1-5; D is possibly TRBD1 (6 bases). Trimming removed 7 bases at V and 1 base at J, with 14 bases between. This CDR3 spans 15 amino acids. CDR1 SNHLY and CDR2 FYNNEI come from the germline V gene. This CDR3 reads CASTGQALSNQPQHF. In DNA form, the CDR3 reads TGTGCCAGCACGGGACAAGCCCTGAGCAATCAGCCCCAGCATTTT.

The rearrangement uses TRBV5-5 and TRBJ2-1, with a tentative D call TRBD1 (5 bases). The CDR3 is made up of 13 amino acids. In germline, CDR1 is SGHKS, CDR2 YYEKEE (reference sequence). With 5 bases removed from V and 5 bases from J, the gap between germline ends came to 11 bases. CDR3 DNA sequence: TGTGCCAGCAGGGTGGGGCCGGACAATGAGCAGTTCTTC. The encoded protein is CASRVGPDNEQFF.

V is TRBV5-4 and J is TRBJ1-6; D remains ambiguous. The V gene's germline CDR1 is SGHNT and CDR2 YYREEE (reference sequence). The CDR3 has 14 residues. V shed 1 base and J shed 5 bases, with 7 bases lying between them. The CDR3 loop is CASSLREHNSPLHF. The DNA for the CDR3 is TGTGCCAGCAGCTTGAGGGAGCATAATTCACCCCTCCACTTT.

The rearrangement links TRBV30 to TRBJ1-5; TRBD1 might be the D (6 bases). The CDR3 is 12 amino acids. The V end lost 4 bases, the J end lost 7 bases, and 11 bases lay between the germline ends. The germline CDR1 and CDR2 sequences are GTSNPN and SVGIG (reference sequence). In nucleotides, the CDR3 is TGTGCCTGGACTACTGGACAGCAGCCCCAGCATTTT. This sequence encodes CAWTTGQQPQHF.

As concerns this clone: In the same sample, other DNA sequences code for this CDR3. The rearrangement uses TRBV5-1 and TRBJ1-1; 7 nucleotides agree with TRBD1. The CDR3 is 13 amino acids. V gave up 0 bases and J gave up 4 bases; unmatched junction bases: 0. Germline values: CDR1 SGHRS, CDR2 YFSETQ. The CDR3 coding sequence is TGCGCCAGCAGCTTGGACAGGGGCACTGAAGCTTTCTTT. Translating it yields CASSLDRGTEAFF.